These T cell receptor beta chains were read from a single sample in a study of cytomegalovirus exposure and HLA in healthy donors. The table came from immunoSEQ multiplex PCR; TCRdb's copy has only in-frame clones and leaves some out. There are around 150,000 clones in the sample; around 68% occur only once, and approximately 1.5% lies in the top ten. The specimen sequenced was PBMCs. The receptors shown here come from a man aged 45-65 years in good health and CMV-seronegative. Each CDR3 is given with its conserved first and last residue. D genes are given only for firm matches. Where a row states a size, it is once, few, many or the class of an expanded clone; other rows omit it.

CDR3 DNA,CDR3 protein,V gene,J gene,clone size,D gene
TGTGCCAGCAGCTTTTCGACAGGGTACGAGCAGTACTTC,CASSFSTGYEQYF,TRBV7-9,TRBJ2-7,-,TRBD1
TGTGCCAGCAGCTCTCCTGCTGGACAGCGTAACTATGGCTACACCTTC,CASSSPAGQRNYGYTF,TRBV7-9,TRBJ1-2,-,-
TGCGCCAGCAGCCCCGACACGGGAAACACCATATATTTT,CASSPDTGNTIYF,TRBV5-1,TRBJ1-3,-,-
TGTGCCAGCAGTTTACGGCGGGACACCGGGGAGCTGTTTTTT,CASSLRRDTGELFF,TRBV28,TRBJ2-2,-,-
TGCGCCAGCAGAGATGGGACACTGAACACTGAAGCTTTCTTT,CASRDGTLNTEAFF,TRBV5-1,TRBJ1-1,-,-
TGTGCCAGCAGACAGGGTTTAGGCTTTGCAACTAATGAAAAACTGTTTTTT,CASRQGLGFATNEKLFF,TRBV27,TRBJ1-4,-,-
TGTGCCAGCTCACCTCAGTCCTTAAGCTCCTACAATGAGCAGTTCTTC,CASSPQSLSSYNEQFF,TRBV18,TRBJ2-1,few,-
TGTGCCAGCAAGGCGGGACAGGGGGCCCCTGAAGCTTTCTTT,CASKAGQGAPEAFF,TRBV6-5,TRBJ1-1,few,TRBD1
TGTGCCAGCAGCCCAAGGGACAGAGCGGGAAACACCATATATTTT,CASSPRDRAGNTIYF,TRBV11-2,TRBJ1-3,-,TRBD1
TGTGCCATCTCAGGGGGCGGCGAGCAGTACTTC,CAISGGGEQYF,TRBV6-6,TRBJ2-7,-,TRBD1
TGTGCCAGCTCCCCCGAGTCCTACGAGCAGTACTTC,CASSPESYEQYF,TRBV18,TRBJ2-7,-,-
TGTGCCAGCTCACCGGGACAGGGCGGGTACTATGGCTACACCTTC,CASSPGQGGYYGYTF,TRBV18,TRBJ1-2,-,TRBD1
TGTGCCAGCAGCGTTTGGACAGGGAAAGAAATCTATGGCTACACCTTC,CASSVWTGKEIYGYTF,TRBV9,TRBJ1-2,-,TRBD1
TGTGCCAGCAGCGGCTTCCGGGACATACCCTACGAGCAGTACTTC,CASSGFRDIPYEQYF,TRBV6-1,TRBJ2-7,-,-
TGTGCCAGTGATCGACAGGGGATAGTCGGGGAGCTGTTTTTT,CASDRQGIVGELFF,TRBV19,TRBJ2-2,-,TRBD1
TGTGCCAGCAGTGGAGGGACAGGGAGCTCTGGAAACACCATATATTTT,CASSGGTGSSGNTIYF,TRBV25-1,TRBJ1-3,-,TRBD1
TGTGCCAGCAGTGGGACTAGCGGGGGGCCGGAGACCCAGTACTTC,CASSGTSGGPETQYF,TRBV28,TRBJ2-5,-,TRBD2
TGTGCCATCAGGGCAGGGTTCTATGGCTACACCTTC,CAIRAGFYGYTF,TRBV10-3,TRBJ1-2,-,-
TGTGCCAGCAGTTTGTCAGGGCTCACAGATACGCAGTATTTT,CASSLSGLTDTQYF,TRBV28,TRBJ2-3,-,-
TGCGCCAGCAGCTTGACAGGTGGAGAGACCCAGTACTTC,CASSLTGGETQYF,TRBV5-1,TRBJ2-5,-,-
TGTGCCAGCAGTCATATGGGGTCCGGGAGGGGCTACACCTTC,CASSHMGSGRGYTF,TRBV11-2,TRBJ1-2,-,-
TGTGCCAGCAGTTACTCTGGACAGGGACAAGCTTTCTTT,CASSYSGQGQAFF,TRBV6-5,TRBJ1-1,-,TRBD1
TGTGCCAGTGCCCAAGGGGGCGCCGACACTGAAGCTTTCTTT,CASAQGGADTEAFF,TRBV19,TRBJ1-1,-,TRBD1
TGCGCCAGCAGCTCGGGTGAGAGCTCCTATAATTCACCCCTCCACTTT,CASSSGESSYNSPLHF,TRBV5-1,TRBJ1-6,-,-
TGCGCCAGCAGCCCTGGACAGGGGGATAGATATGGCTACACCTTC,CASSPGQGDRYGYTF,TRBV4-1,TRBJ1-2,-,TRBD1
TGTGCCAGCAGCTTGGCCGAGTTTTCCGAGCAGTACTTC,CASSLAEFSEQYF,TRBV5-4,TRBJ2-7,-,-
TGTGCCAGCAGCCCCCTGAGTACAGGGAACACTGAAGCTTTCTTT,CASSPLSTGNTEAFF,TRBV6-5,TRBJ1-1,few,-
TGCGCCAGCAGCTTGTCGGGGGGCCCAGATACGCAGTATTTT,CASSLSGGPDTQYF,TRBV5-1,TRBJ2-3,-,-
TGTGCCAGCACCTCCTATCGGGGGTATAGCAATCAGCCCCAGCATTTT,CASTSYRGYSNQPQHF,TRBV28,TRBJ1-5,-,-
TGCGCCAGCAGTACAGGGCTCGCAACTAATGAAAAACTGTTTTTT,CASSTGLATNEKLFF,TRBV5-1,TRBJ1-4,-,-
TGTGCCAGCAGCTTAGACAGCGGGGGGCGTTCAAATGAGCAGTTCTTC,CASSLDSGGRSNEQFF,TRBV7-2,TRBJ2-1,-,TRBD2
TGTGCCAGCAGTTTATCAGGACTTCTAAGGGGGCCCAAAAACATTCAGTACTTC,CASSLSGLLRGPKNIQYF,TRBV28,TRBJ2-4,-,TRBD1
TGTGCCAGAAGCTTAGTTCAGCGTACGGGAATTTTCGGCTACACCTTC,CARSLVQRTGIFGYTF,TRBV7-5,TRBJ1-2,-,-
TGCGCCAGCAGCTTGGACAGGGTTCTAGAGACCCAGTACTTC,CASSLDRVLETQYF,TRBV5-1,TRBJ2-5,-,-
TGTGCCAGCAGCCCCTCCTCAGTACAGGGGAACACCGGGGAGCTGTTTTTT,CASSPSSVQGNTGELFF,TRBV11-2,TRBJ2-2,-,-
TGTGCCAGTAGTCCCGGGGAATTCTACTATGGCTACACCTTC,CASSPGEFYYGYTF,TRBV19,TRBJ1-2,-,-
TGTGCCAGCAGCTTTGGGTCTGGACAGGGCCAAGAGACCCAGTACTTC,CASSFGSGQGQETQYF,TRBV4-2,TRBJ2-5,-,TRBD1
TGTGCCAGCAGCTTAGAGAGGTACGAGCAGTACTTC,CASSLERYEQYF,TRBV7-8,TRBJ2-7,-,-
TGTGCCAGCAGGACTAGCGGGGGGAGGGATACGCAGTATTTT,CASRTSGGRDTQYF,TRBV6-1,TRBJ2-3,-,TRBD2
TGTGCCAGCAGTAGTTACCTAACCGGACAGAACTATGGCTACACCTTC,CASSSYLTGQNYGYTF,TRBV6-6,TRBJ1-2,few,-
TGTGCCAGTATCTTGGGGGACAGATACACCGGGGAGCTGTTTTTT,CASILGDRYTGELFF,TRBV19,TRBJ2-2,-,TRBD1
TGCGCCAGCAGCGTCGCCCGACTAGCGGGGGTGGAGACCCAGTACTTC,CASSVARLAGVETQYF,TRBV5-1,TRBJ2-5,-,TRBD2
TGTGCCAGCAGTTACTCTGGGCAGGGGACCTACGAGCAGTACTTC,CASSYSGQGTYEQYF,TRBV6-6,TRBJ2-7,-,-
TGTGCCAGCAGCCCGCAGGGGTACAATGAGCAGTTCTTC,CASSPQGYNEQFF,TRBV6-5,TRBJ2-1,-,-
TGTGCCACTAGGTGGGGCAACTCGGATCAGCCCCAGCATTTT,CATRWGNSDQPQHF,TRBV19,TRBJ1-5,-,-
TGCGCCAGCAGCTTCTCTCAGGGGAACACCGGGGAGCTGTTTTTT,CASSFSQGNTGELFF,TRBV5-1,TRBJ2-2,-,-
TGCAGCGTACCCTCCGGGACAGGGGGCGAAAATACGCAGTATTTT,CSVPSGTGGENTQYF,TRBV29-1,TRBJ2-3,few,TRBD1
TGCAGCGTTGGTGGGGGGACCAATCAGCCCCAGCATTTT,CSVGGGTNQPQHF,TRBV29-1,TRBJ1-5,-,-
TGCGCCAGCAGCTTGGAGGGCGGCAGGGCGAGCACAGATACGCAGTATTTT,CASSLEGGRASTDTQYF,TRBV5-1,TRBJ2-3,-,-
TGCGCCAGTCGGGACAGGGGGAACACTGAAGCTTTCTTT,CASRDRGNTEAFF,TRBV10-2,TRBJ1-1,-,TRBD1
TGTGCCAGCTCAACAGACACCGTTAGCACAGATACGCAGTATTTT,CASSTDTVSTDTQYF,TRBV18,TRBJ2-3,-,-
TGTGCCAGCAGCACCGGACAGGGGACTAATGAAAAACTGTTTTTT,CASSTGQGTNEKLFF,TRBV7-2,TRBJ1-4,-,TRBD1
TGTGCCAGCAGCGTGGGACTAGCGGAATACAATGAGCAGTTCTTC,CASSVGLAEYNEQFF,TRBV9,TRBJ2-1,-,TRBD2
TGTGCCAGCAGCTCCCAGAAGGGGGCGGGTGAGCAGTACTTC,CASSSQKGAGEQYF,TRBV5-4,TRBJ2-7,-,TRBD1
TGTGCCAGCAGTGAATATGAGGTCAACACCATATATTTT,CASSEYEVNTIYF,TRBV6-1,TRBJ1-3,few,-
TGTGCCAGCAGCTTGGGCCTGAACACTGAAGCTTTCTTT,CASSLGLNTEAFF,TRBV11-2,TRBJ1-1,few,-
TGTGCCAGCAGCCCCACATCTGGAAACACCATATATTTT,CASSPTSGNTIYF,TRBV7-2,TRBJ1-3,-,-
TGTGCCAGCAGCGTCCCCGGACGGGAAAGCGAGCAGTACTTC,CASSVPGRESEQYF,TRBV6-1,TRBJ2-7,-,-
TGTGCCAGCTCCAGGGGTCGAGGAGATACGCAGTATTTT,CASSRGRGDTQYF,TRBV18,TRBJ2-3,-,-